This is a list of T cell receptor beta chains from one sample in a study of technical replicates of blood from several donors. Sequencing was performed with immunoSEQ multiplex PCR; in TCRdb, only in-frame clones are kept and a portion is missing. The sample contains some 82,000 clones, around 97% of which appear only once. Sequencing was carried out using T cells isolated from PBMCs. These receptor sequences come from a human donor in good health. The CDR3 runs from the conserved cysteine through the conserved F or W. D genes are given only for firm matches. A row's size may be missing; if present it is once, few, many or a size class.

j_call d_call v_call clone_size cdr3_nt cdr3_aa
TRBJ2-7 TRBD2 TRBV7-9 NA TGTGCCAGCAGCTTAGGACTAGCGGGGGTTTCCTACGAGCAGTACTTC CASSLGLAGVSYEQYF
TRBJ1-4 NA TRBV7-9 NA TGTGCCAGCAGCTTATGGGCGTTGAGGGATGATGAAAAACTGTTTTTT CASSLWALRDDEKLFF
TRBJ2-5 NA TRBV5-1 once TGCGCCAGCAGCTTGGATAAAGGGGGTCAAGAGACCCAGTACTTC CASSLDKGGQETQYF
TRBJ2-1 NA TRBV6-5 NA TGTGCCAGCAGTTACGCAGCGGAGCAGTTCTTC CASSYAAEQFF
TRBJ2-2 NA TRBV30 NA TGTGCCCTTGGGGTCGGGAACCTTGACGGGGAGCTGTTTTTT CALGVGNLDGELFF
TRBJ2-3 TRBD2 TRBV5-1 NA TGCGCCAGCAGCTTAGCGGGATACACAGATACGCAGTATTTT CASSLAGYTDTQYF
TRBJ2-1 NA TRBV7-9 NA TGTGCCAGCAGCCAAGGGGGGGGCCCGACCGAGAGGCAGTTCTTC CASSQGGGPTERQFF
TRBJ2-2 NA TRBV4-2 NA TGTGCCAGCAGCCAAGATCGAGTCACCGGGGAGCTGTTTTTT CASSQDRVTGELFF
TRBJ1-1 NA TRBV6-6 NA TGTGCCAGCCTGGGGAGCACTGAAGCTTTCTTT CASLGSTEAFF
TRBJ1-1 NA TRBV7-9 NA TGTGCCAGCAGTCTTATGAACACTGAAGCTTTCTTT CASSLMNTEAFF
TRBJ2-1 TRBD2 TRBV10-1 NA TGCGCCAGCAGTGAGTCTTCTAGCGGGAGCAATGAGCAGTTCTTC CASSESSSGSNEQFF
TRBJ1-2 TRBD1 TRBV19 NA TGTGCCAGCAGTGGTACGGGACAGGGTCATGGTGGCTACACCTTC CASSGTGQGHGGYTF
TRBJ2-2 NA TRBV19 NA TGTGCCAGTAGCCGATGGGGTGGGGTAGCAGGGACCGGGGAGCTGTTTTTT CASSRWGGVAGTGELFF
TRBJ2-7 TRBD1 TRBV5-1 once TGCGCCAGCAGCTTGGGTACAGGGGCCGAGCAGTACTTC CASSLGTGAEQYF
TRBJ1-2 TRBD1 TRBV5-6 NA TGTGCCAGCAGCTTGGGACAGGGGATCTATGGCTACACCTTC CASSLGQGIYGYTF
TRBJ2-3 TRBD1 TRBV4-1 NA TGCGCCAGCAGCCAAGGGCAGGGGGCAGGTACGCAGTATTTT CASSQGQGAGTQYF
TRBJ1-2 NA TRBV5-4 NA TGTGCCAGCAGCCCCGTAGAAGCTAACTATGGCTACACCTTC CASSPVEANYGYTF
TRBJ1-1 NA TRBV2 NA TGTGCCAGCAGTGAAGAACATGCTGAAGCTTTCTTT CASSEEHAEAFF
TRBJ1-1 TRBD1 TRBV14 NA TGTGCCAGCAGCCAAGACTACCGGGACAGGGCGGCTTTCTTT CASSQDYRDRAAFF
TRBJ2-1 NA TRBV9 NA TGTGCCAGCAGCGTAGATCCAGGATCCAATGAGCAGTTCTTC CASSVDPGSNEQFF
TRBJ2-7 TRBD1 TRBV5-1 NA TGCGCCAGCAGCTTGGGAGTATCAGGGGGCGGCCTCCGTAGAGTCGACGAGCAGTACTTC CASSLGVSGGGLRRVDEQYF
TRBJ2-7 NA TRBV6-1 NA TGTGCCAGCAGTGCTAACCTTATGTACGAGCAGTACTTC CASSANLMYEQYF
TRBJ2-5 NA TRBV4-2 NA TGTGCCAGCAGCCAAGATATAGTCAGCAAAGCGGGCACCAGGGAGACCCAGTACTTC CASSQDIVSKAGTRETQYF
TRBJ1-1 NA TRBV13 NA TGTGCCAGCAGCTTACTTACAGCTCCTGGCACTGAAGCTTTCTTT CASSLLTAPGTEAFF
TRBJ2-3 TRBD2 TRBV28 NA TGTGCCAGCAGCACTGGGGGGGGGAATACAGATACGCAGTATTTT CASSTGGGNTDTQYF
TRBJ1-2 TRBD1 TRBV11-2 NA TGTGCCAGCAGCCATGGGACAGCTTTCTTTTACGACTATGGCTACACCTTC CASSHGTAFFYDYGYTF
TRBJ2-3 TRBD2 TRBV11-2 NA TGTGCCAGCAGCTTAGGGGGTAGCGGGGGGGCCGGAGGGAATACGCAGTATTTT CASSLGGSGGAGGNTQYF
TRBJ1-4 NA TRBV5-1 NA TGCGCCAGCAGCTTACAGGCTGGTGAAAAACTGTTTTTT CASSLQAGEKLFF
TRBJ1-6 NA TRBV13 NA TGTGCCAGCAGCTTACAGGGAAGCTCCTATAATTCACCCCTCCACTTT CASSLQGSSYNSPLHF
TRBJ2-7 NA TRBV7-8 NA TGTGCCAGTTACCGGGACTCCATTCGCGAGCAGTACTTC CASYRDSIREQYF
TRBJ1-3 NA TRBV6-1 NA TGTGCCAGCAGTCAGGGGCGCTCTGGAAACACCATATATTTT CASSQGRSGNTIYF
TRBJ2-2 NA TRBV9 NA TGTGCCAGCAGCGTAGTACAGATTCCCGAGAGGGCCGGGGAGCTGTTTTTT CASSVVQIPERAGELFF
TRBJ1-1 NA TRBV7-9 NA TGTGCCAGCAGCCTTCCCGAGTCCCAAGCTTTCTTT CASSLPESQAFF
TRBJ2-6 NA TRBV11-1 NA TGTGCCAGCAGCTTAGGTGACTTTTCCTCTGGGGCCAACGTCCTGACTTTC CASSLGDFSSGANVLTF
TRBJ2-7 NA TRBV19 NA TGTGCCAGTAGTCCTCGGGGAGGTGTCCTTTCGTACGAGCAGTACTTC CASSPRGGVLSYEQYF
TRBJ1-1 NA TRBV2 NA TGTGCCAGCACCAGGAATACTGAAGCTTTCTTT CASTRNTEAFF
TRBJ1-5 NA TRBV7-9 once TGTGCCAGCAGCTTTGGGGGGGATAATCAGCCCCAGCATTTT CASSFGGDNQPQHF
TRBJ2-7 TRBD2 TRBV25-1 NA TGTGCCAGCAGTGAATTTCCGGGAGGGTCTTTCGAGCAGTACTTC CASSEFPGGSFEQYF
TRBJ1-5 NA TRBV28 once TGTGCCAGCAGCCTTCTCCAAGAAATGGACTTATTTATGAGTAATCAGCCCCAGCATTTT CASSLLQEMDLFMSNQPQHF
TRBJ2-5 TRBD1 TRBV2 NA TGTGCCAGCAGTGGGGACAGTCAAGAGACCCAGTACTTC CASSGDSQETQYF
TRBJ2-2 TRBD1 TRBV6-1 NA TGTGCCAGCATTCCGCAGGGGGTCGGGGAGCTGTTTTTT CASIPQGVGELFF
TRBJ1-2 NA TRBV19 NA TGTGCCAGTAGGACAGCTAACTATGGCTACACCTTC CASRTANYGYTF
TRBJ1-4 NA TRBV15 NA TGTGCCACCAGCAGAGATACCGGGAGTAATGAAAAACTGTTTTTT CATSRDTGSNEKLFF
TRBJ2-1 TRBD2 TRBV5-1 NA TGCGCCAGCAGCTTGGACCTAGCGGGAGATGAGCAGTTCTTC CASSLDLAGDEQFF
TRBJ1-1 NA TRBV5-1 NA TGCGCCAGCAGCTTGGTCTCGAACACTGAAGCTTTCTTT CASSLVSNTEAFF
TRBJ1-1 TRBD1 TRBV27 NA TGTGCCAGCAGTCCACAGGGGTTGAACACTGAAGCTTTCTTT CASSPQGLNTEAFF
TRBJ2-7 TRBD2 TRBV4-1 NA TGCGCCAGCAGCCGAGCGGGAGTAGGCTACGAGCAGTACTTC CASSRAGVGYEQYF
TRBJ1-2 TRBD1 TRBV19 NA TGTGCCAGTAGGGAGGGACAGGGGGGTGGCTACACCTTC CASREGQGGGYTF
TRBJ1-6 NA TRBV5-1 NA TGCGCCAGCAGCCGTAAAGAGAGCTCCTATAATTCACCCCTCCACTTT CASSRKESSYNSPLHF
TRBJ1-1 TRBD1 TRBV5-8 NA TGTGCCAGCAGCTTATCCGGGACAGGGGCCGACACTGAAGCTTTCTTT CASSLSGTGADTEAFF
TRBJ2-5 NA TRBV5-6 NA TGTGCCAGCAGCCCGGAGGATAGCGGATACCAAGAGACCCAGTACTTC CASSPEDSGYQETQYF